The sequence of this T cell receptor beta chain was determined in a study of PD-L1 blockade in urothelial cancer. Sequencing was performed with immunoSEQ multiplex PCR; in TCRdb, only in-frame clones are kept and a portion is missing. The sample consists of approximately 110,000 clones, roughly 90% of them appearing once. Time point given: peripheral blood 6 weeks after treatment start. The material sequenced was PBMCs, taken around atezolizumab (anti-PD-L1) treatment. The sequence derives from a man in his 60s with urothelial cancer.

The CDR3 sequence: CASSLLAGGDEQFF. In DNA form, the CDR3 reads TGTGCCAGCAGCTTGTTAGCGGGAGGTGATGAGCAGTTCTTC. The chain combines TRBV7-2 with TRBJ2-1, with 10 bases identical to TRBD2. The CDR3 sequence is 14 residues long. Germline V gene lookup returns CDR1 SGHTA and CDR2 FQGNSA. Trimming took 3 bases from V and 8 from J; bases not matched to a gene: 4.